The 15 T cell receptor beta chains below all came from one sample that was sequenced in a study of radiation and T cells in renal cell carcinoma. Time point described: blood 4 weeks post-SBRT, at nephrectomy. Treatment indicated: 15 Gy SBRT to primary tumor, nephrectomy 4 weeks later. Sequenced by immunoSEQ multiplex PCR; TCRdb stores in-frame clones only, minus some. Altogether more than 120,000 clones are present, 70% to 90% being singletons, with the ten largest covering around a sixth. The sequencing used blood, collected from a patient whose treatment included radiotherapy and nephrectomy. These receptor sequences come from a woman in her forties or fifties with renal cell carcinoma.

This clone was counted only a few times. The chain carries TRBV7-2 and TRBJ2-1; tentative D call: TRBD1 (5 bases). The V gene's germline CDR1 is SGHTA and CDR2 FQGNSA. Trimming left V 6 bases short and J 5 bases short, with 11 bases between. The CDR3 is 13 residues long. CDR3 bases: TGTGCCAGCAGTTTACAGGTAAACAATGAGCAGTTCTTC. It codes for CASSLQVNNEQFF. Using reference TRBV7-2 and TRBJ2-1 for the parts outside the CDR3, the full variable domain is GAGVSQSPSNKVTEKGKDVELRCDPISGHTALYWYRQSLGQGLEFLIYFQGNSAPDKSGLPSDRFSAERTGGSVSTLTIQRTQQEDSAVYLCASSLQVNNEQFFGPGTRLTVL.

This clone was seen just once. J is TRBJ2-3 and V is TRBV2; D gene ambiguous. Germline lookup yields CDR1 SNHLY and CDR2 FYNNEI. Trimming removed 4 bases at V and 6 bases at J, with 11 bases between. The CDR3 is made up of 13 amino acids. CDR3 residues: CASSVPRMDTQYF. CDR3 bases: TGTGCCAGCAGTGTTCCTCGCATGGATACGCAGTATTTT.

The CDR3 is CASSQGVGSGSHTGELFF. The CDR3 coding sequence is TGCGCCAGCAGCCAAGGGGTGGGTAGCGGGAGCCACACCGGGGAGCTGTTTTTT. The chain uses TRBV4-3 and TRBJ2-2; 9 bases map to TRBD2. CDR1 and CDR2 from the germline V gene are LGHNA and YSLEER. The CDR3 extends over 18 amino acids. The V segment lost 1 base and the J segment 3 bases; nucleotides outside the gene matches: 9.

A single count supports this clone. The chain uses TRBV6-5 and TRBJ1-1; D not resolved. Germline-derived CDR1 and CDR2 are MNHEY and SVGAGI. This CDR3 contains 14 residues. V was pared by 0 bases and J by 1 base, with 6 bases between. The CDR3, as DNA: TGTGCCAGCAGTTACTCCCACAGGAACACTGAAGCTTTCTTT. Its translation is CASSYSHRNTEAFF.

The V call is TRBV6-5, the J call TRBJ1-2; D may be TRBD1 (6 bases). Trimming removed 2 bases at V and 6 bases at J, with 10 bases between. This CDR3 is 13 amino acids long. Looked up from germline, CDR1 is MNHEY and CDR2 is SVGAGI. The CDR3 DNA follows: TGTGCCAGCAGTTACGGAGGGGGAGATGGCTACACCTTC. Protein product: CASSYGGGDGYTF.

The J gene is TRBJ2-3, the V gene TRBV4-3; D is tentatively TRBD1 or TRBD2 (6 bases each). This CDR3 has 17 residues. Trimming took 1 base from V and 5 from J, leaving 19 bases between them. Germline CDR1 is LGHNA and CDR2 is YSLEER. CDR3: CASSQGGGLRLGDTQYF. CDR3 nucleotide sequence: TGCGCCAGCAGCCAAGGAGGGGGGTTGAGGCTTGGAGATACGCAGTATTTT.

This clone has just one count. CDR3 nucleotide sequence: TGTGCCAGCAGCCTGACTAGACAAACCACAGATGTTACGCAGTATTTT. As protein: CASSLTRQTTDVTQYF. The rearrangement uses TRBV5-4 and TRBJ2-3; D perhaps matches TRBD2 (6 bases). The CDR3 is made up of 16 amino acids. V dropped 4 bases and J dropped 8 bases, with 23 bases sitting between them. Per the germline V gene, CDR1 is SGHNT and CDR2 is YYREEE (reference sequence).

The chain employs TRBV2 and TRBJ1-2; tentatively, D is TRBD1 (5 bases). The CDR3 totals 13 residues. Trimming removed 9 bases at V and 3 bases at J, with 14 bases between. CDR1 is SNHLY, CDR2 FYNNEI, per germline. As DNA, the CDR3 is TGTGCCAGTGGGGACGCCTCGGACTATGGCTACACCTTC. Encoded protein: CASGDASDYGYTF.

This rearrangement joins TRBV5-8 to TRBJ1-1, with a tentative D call TRBD1 (5 bases). V lost 4 bases to trimming and J lost 0 bases, with 13 bases between them. The CDR3 is made up of 15 amino acids. In germline, CDR1 is SGHTS, CDR2 YDEGEE. The CDR3 reads CASSIPTVMNTEAFF. The DNA for the CDR3 is TGTGCCAGCAGCATACCGACAGTCATGAACACTGAAGCTTTCTTT.

CDR3 bases: TGTGCCAGCAGTTCCGGGGAGAACACTGAAGCTTTCTTT. The encoded protein is CASSSGENTEAFF. V gene TRBV6-5 combines with J gene TRBJ1-1; no firm D call. There are 13 residues in the CDR3. Germline V gives CDR1 MNHEY, CDR2 SVGAGI. Trimming pared 4 bases from V and 1 base from J, leaving 7 bases between.

The chain joins TRBV12-5 to TRBJ1-5, with D possibly matching TRBD1 (5 bases). Germline CDR1 and CDR2: LGHNT and FRNRAP. This CDR3 is built from 13 residues. The CDR3 is CASGLGDNQPQHF. Here the CDR3 DNA reads TGTGCCTCAGGCCTGGGGGACAATCAGCCCCAGCATTTT.

J is TRBJ1-2 and V is TRBV25-1; a possible D gene is TRBD1 (5 bases). The CDR3 is 13 residues long. Trimming pared 1 base from V and 5 bases from J, leaving 8 bases between. CDR1 and CDR2 (germline): MGHDK, SYGVNS. Written as DNA, the CDR3 is TGTGCCAGCAGTGAATCCTCAGGGTATGGCTACACCTTC. Its translation: CASSESSGYGYTF.

The chain uses TRBV7-2 and TRBJ2-2; D may be TRBD1 (6 bases). The CDR3 sequence is 15 residues long. From germline, CDR1 is SGHTA and CDR2 FQGNSA. V gave up 5 bases and J gave up 1 base, with 11 bases separating them. Here the CDR3 reads CASSINRVNTGELFF. As DNA, the CDR3 is TGTGCCAGCAGCATTAACAGGGTGAACACCGGGGAGCTGTTTTTT.

This rearrangement joins TRBV19 to TRBJ1-5, with D hard to call. The CDR3 is 15 residues long. Deletions cut 3 bases from V and 2 bases from J, with 11 bases between. CDR1 LNHDA and CDR2 SQIVND come from the germline V gene (reference sequence). The CDR3 sequence is CASSIYTGRNQPQHF. DNA of the CDR3: TGTGCCAGTAGTATTTACACGGGCCGCAATCAGCCCCAGCATTTT.

CDR3 loop: CASSLTGHSNQPQHF. CDR3 bases: TGTGCCAGCAGTTTGACGGGGCATAGCAATCAGCCCCAGCATTTT. The V gene is TRBV6-5, the J gene TRBJ1-5, with D possibly TRBD1 on 5 matching bases. The CDR3 is made up of 15 amino acids. V was clipped by 4 bases and J by 0 bases, with 10 bases between them. CDR1 is MNHEY and CDR2 is SVGAGI in the germline V gene.